This T cell receptor (beta chain) stems from a study of graft-versus-host responses after intestinal transplantation. Study details: Each recipient received anti-thymocyte globulin induction, then tacrolimus and steroids for around three years.

Assay: immunoSEQ multiplex PCR; the TCRdb copy retains only in-frame clones and omits some. The sample holds about 20,000 clones, about 89% seen once. Between the trimmed V and J ends, which lost 2 bases and 10 bases, there was a span of 13 bases. The CDR3 sequence is 13 residues long. The germline gives CDR1 SGHTS, CDR2 YDEGEE. The sequence derives from a human patient who received an intestinal transplant, so some T cells may come from the graft donor. The rearrangement joins TRBV5-8 to TRBJ1-5; D is uncertain. Source: bone marrow, taken just under 130 days after transplant. The CDR3 region has the DNA TGTGCCAGCAGCTTAACGGTTTTTAACCCCCAGCATTTT. Translation gives CASSLTVFNPQHF.